This entry concerns a single T cell receptor beta chain. The trim removed 1 base at V and 4 bases at J, leaving 0 bases unmatched. This CDR3 is built from 13 residues. The germline V gene has CDR1 LGHDT and CDR2 YNNKEL (reference sequence). The RNA input was roughly 0.45 to 1 ug, and it was reverse transcribed with random hexamers. Multiplex PCR with immunoSEQ amplified the TCR beta CDR3 across 54 Vbeta and 13 Jbeta. Via MiXCR, TCRdb re-called the immunoSEQ multiplex PCR reads, giving one row per CDR3 protein. The sample contains around 200,000 distinct CDR3 sequences, 85% to 95% of which appear only once. This record belongs to a study of CD8 T cells in Susac syndrome. Peripheral blood CD8+ and CD4+ T cells were profiled by TCR beta sequencing.

This TCR derives from a human donor in good health. The chain has TRBV3-1 and TRBJ1-2, with 7 positions matching TRBD1. Sequences were obtained from CD4+ T cells from PBMCs. The CDR3 coding sequence is TGTGCCAGCAGCCAAGGACAGGGCTATGGCTACACCTTC. This sequence encodes CASSQGQGYGYTF.